This T cell receptor beta chain was found in a study of T-cell memory formation after mild COVID-19. Germline V gene sequence: CDR1 MNHEY, CDR2 SVGAGI. CDR3 length equals 18 residues. About this clonotype: Germline is not matched at one junction end, which may reflect a read error.

Libraries for TCRalpha and TCRbeta carried sample barcodes and unique molecular identifiers via 5'RACE. TCRdb reprocessed the 5' RACE reads with MiXCR, giving one entry per CDR3 protein. This table holds more than 400,000 distinct CDR3 sequences, 18% found once. The TCR sequence derives from an adult woman who had mild COVID-19 (a few samples of this study predate the infection). Cell type and time point are not known. Sequenced material: PBMCs or a T cell subset sorted from them (not recorded which). The chain couples TRBV6-5 to TRBJ2-1; either TRBD1 or TRBD2 may supply D (6 bases each). The DNA for the CDR3 is TGTGCCAGCAGTTACTTACATCTTAGGGGGGAGTCCTACAATGATCAGTTCTTC. Its translation is CASSYLHLRGESYNDQFF.